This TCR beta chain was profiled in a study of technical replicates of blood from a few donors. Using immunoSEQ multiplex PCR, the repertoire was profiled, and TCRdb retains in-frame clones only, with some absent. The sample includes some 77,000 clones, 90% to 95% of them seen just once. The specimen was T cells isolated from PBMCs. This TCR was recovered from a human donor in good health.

In DNA, the CDR3 is TGCGCCAGCAGCCAAAGAACACCGGGACAGGGAGGTAACACTGAAGCTTTCTTT. This encodes CASSQRTPGQGGNTEAFF. V and J are TRBV4-1 and TRBJ1-1; 9 nucleotides match TRBD1. This CDR3 has 18 amino acids. Losses at the gene ends were 2 bases for V and 2 bases for J; bases not matched to a gene: 12. The germline gives CDR1 MGHRA, CDR2 YSYEKL.